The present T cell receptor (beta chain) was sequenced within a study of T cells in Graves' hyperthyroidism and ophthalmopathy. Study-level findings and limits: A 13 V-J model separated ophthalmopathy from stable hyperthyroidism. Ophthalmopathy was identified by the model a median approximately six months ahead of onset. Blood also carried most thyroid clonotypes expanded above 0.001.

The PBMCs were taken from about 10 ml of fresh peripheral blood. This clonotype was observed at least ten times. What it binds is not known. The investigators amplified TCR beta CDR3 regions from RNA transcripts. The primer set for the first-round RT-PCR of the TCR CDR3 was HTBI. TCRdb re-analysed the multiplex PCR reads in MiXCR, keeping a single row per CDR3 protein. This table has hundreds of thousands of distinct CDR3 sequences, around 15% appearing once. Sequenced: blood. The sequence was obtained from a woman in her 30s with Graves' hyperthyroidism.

The CDR3 is CASSYSEEQFF. CDR3 in DNA: TGTGCCAGCAGTTACTCTGAGGAGCAGTTCTTC. The chain recombines TRBV6-2 or TRBV6-3 with TRBJ2-1, with D unresolved. CDR1 and CDR2 from the germline V gene are MNHEY and SVGEGT. This CDR3 has 11 residues. Trimming removed 0 bases at V and 10 bases at J, with 4 bases between.